The next 22 T cell receptor beta chains were all read from a single sample in a study of T cell repertoires in cytomegalovirus infection. TCRdb fed the reads into MiXCR, producing one record per CDR3 protein. The data contain 150,000 to 200,000 distinct CDR3 sequences, approximately 19% of them singletons. Sequencing was performed on PBMCs. Every receptor here comes from a human donor in good health (CMV status not recorded). Some clones in this sample may be carry-over from other donors' samples.

The chain couples TRBV12-3 or TRBV12-4 to TRBJ1-5; D is unresolved. The V gene lost 8 bases and the J gene lost 1 base, with 9 bases spanning the gap. The CDR3 contains 13 residues. The CDR3 bases are TGTGCCAGCCAAGCTGGCAGCAATCAGCCCCAGCATTTT. Amino acid sequence: CASQAGSNQPQHF.

The chain recombines TRBV29-1 with TRBJ2-2; 8 bases are shared with TRBD2. The CDR3 extends over 15 amino acids. V lost 3 bases and J lost 2; bases outside the gene matches: 5. Germline V gene data show CDR1 as SQVTM and CDR2 as ANQGSEA. DNA of the CDR3: TGCAGCGTTGACGGGGGGGCGGTCAACACCGGGGAGCTGTTTTTT. Amino acid sequence: CSVDGGAVNTGELFF.

In this sample, this clonotype turned up a few times. The gene calls are TRBV6-2 or TRBV6-3 and TRBJ2-1, with 11 bases that match TRBD2. CDR1 is MNHEY, CDR2 SVGEGT, per germline. The CDR3 extends over 15 amino acids. The V gene end was trimmed by 6 bases and the J gene end by 3 bases; junction bases not matched to a gene: 4. The CDR3 reads CASRVAGGIYNEQFF. The CDR3 DNA reads TGTGCCAGCAGGGTAGCGGGGGGGATCTACAATGAGCAGTTCTTC.

The chain employs TRBV11-2 and TRBJ1-2, with TRBD1 as a possible D gene (6 bases). Per the germline V gene, CDR1 is SGHAT and CDR2 is FQNNGV. The CDR3 has 15 residues. Deletions cut 5 bases from V and 2 bases from J, with 15 bases between. CDR3 in amino acids: CASSEGGGRNYGYTF. The CDR3 bases are TGTGCCAGCAGCGAGGGGGGGGGACGGAACTATGGCTACACCTTC.

The chain joins TRBV10-3 to TRBJ2-5; D perhaps matches TRBD1 (6 bases). This CDR3 has 16 amino acids. The germline V and J ends were trimmed by 0 bases and 2 bases, with 13 bases remaining between them. CDR1 is ENHRY, CDR2 SYGVKD, per germline. In DNA form, the CDR3 reads TGTGCCATCAGTGAGTCGAGTAGGACAGATCAAGAGACCCAGTACTTC. Its protein product is CAISESSRTDQETQYF.

Worth noting for this clonotype: A much larger clonotype is one base distant, so this may be a read error. The rearrangement links TRBV7-8 to TRBJ2-1, with 8 bases fitting TRBD1. Germline-derived CDR1 and CDR2 are SGHVS and FQNEAQ. The CDR3 runs 15 residues. CDR3 nucleotide sequence: TGTGCCAGCAGCCCAGGACAGGGTAGGCGGAATGAGCGGTTCTTC. It encodes CASSPGQGRRNERFF.

This clonotype has only a few counts. The rearrangement joins TRBV6-6 to TRBJ2-3, with 8 bases lining up with TRBD2. CDR1 is MNHNY and CDR2 is SVGAGI in the germline V gene (reference sequence). The CDR3 length is 18 residues. V was clipped by 6 bases and J by 3 bases; unmatched bases: 17. As DNA, the CDR3 is TGTGCCAGCAGCCGGGGTGATGTCGCGGGGGGCGGAACAGATACGCAGTATTTT. It encodes CASSRGDVAGGGTDTQYF.

This chain joins TRBV5-1 and TRBJ2-3; D not resolved. CDR1 SGHRS and CDR2 YFSETQ come from the germline V gene. V lost 0 bases and J 6 bases, leaving 5 bases between the germline ends. The length of the CDR3 is 12 residues. CDR3 DNA: TGCGCCAGCAGCTTGGTTTTCGATACGCAGTATTTT. Its translation is CASSLVFDTQYF.

This clonotype was seen more than once but under ten times. This CDR3 reads CASSIERNQPQHF. The CDR3 DNA follows: TGTGCCAGTAGTATAGAACGCAATCAGCCCCAGCATTTT. The rearrangement links TRBV19 to TRBJ1-5, with unresolved D. V shed 0 bases and J shed 2 bases, with 2 bases lying between them. Germline-derived CDR1 and CDR2 are LNHDA and SQIVND (reference sequence). CDR3 length: 13 residues. Supplemented by reference TRBV19 and TRBJ1-5, the full variable domain reads DGGITQSPKYLFRKEGQNVTLSCEQNLNHDAMYWYRQDPGQGLRLIYYSQIVNDFQKGDIAEGYSVSREKKESFPLTVTSAQKNPTAFYLCASSIERNQPQHFGDGTRLSIL.

There are a few counts of this clonotype. This chain joins TRBV4-1 and TRBJ2-2; D could derive from TRBD1 or TRBD2 (6 bases each). This CDR3 region has 17 residues. Trimming stripped 1 base from V and 5 bases from J, with 17 bases between. The germline CDR1 and CDR2 sequences are MGHRA and YSYEKL. CDR3 loop: CASSQGGRGRGTGELFF. In DNA form, the CDR3 reads TGCGCCAGCAGCCAAGGCGGCAGGGGACGGGGGACCGGGGAGCTGTTTTTT.

This clonotype was seen repeatedly, ten times or more. This sequence joins TRBV6-1 and TRBJ2-7; 7 bases align to TRBD2. The CDR3 consists of 14 residues. Germline-derived CDR1 and CDR2 are MNHNS and SASEGT. The J segment lost 7 bases and the V segment lost 5 bases, leaving 11 bases of the junction unmatched. The CDR3 region is CASSTDGGRDEQYF. The CDR3 bases are TGTGCCAGCAGTACAGACGGAGGGAGGGATGAGCAGTACTTC.

V usage is TRBV6-6 and J usage is TRBJ1-5; D is undetermined. Trimming took off 7 bases at V and 2 bases at J, with 15 bases between the two ends. The length of the CDR3 is 15 residues. Germline V gene sequence: CDR1 MNHNY, CDR2 SVGAGI (reference sequence). The DNA of the CDR3 is TGTGCCAGCACTATTACATCGCAGGGCAATCAGCCCCAGCATTTT. Its translation is CASTITSQGNQPQHF.

This clonotype has just a few counts. J is TRBJ2-5 and V is TRBV3-1, with TRBD1 as a possible D gene (5 bases). The ends were cut back, 0 bases at V and 5 bases at J, with 10 bases in the middle. This CDR3 has 14 amino acids. Germline V CDR1 and CDR2: LGHDT, YNNKEL (reference sequence). The CDR3 region has the DNA TGTGCCAGCAGCCAAGACAGGGCATTCGAGACCCAGTACTTC. Residues: CASSQDRAFETQYF.

The chain combines TRBV15 with TRBJ2-1; perhaps TRBD1 as D (5 bases). The CDR3 loop spans 15 amino acids. Germline V gene data show CDR1 as LNHNV and CDR2 as YYDKDF (reference sequence). Trimming removed 0 bases at V and 4 bases at J, with 10 bases between. DNA of the CDR3: TGTGCCACCAGCAGAGAAGGTCAGGGATACAATGAGCAGTTCTTC. Translated, it gives CATSREGQGYNEQFF.

This clonotype was observed many times. This rearrangement joins TRBV6-5 to TRBJ1-2; D possibly corresponds to TRBD1 (6 bases). CDR1 is MNHEY, CDR2 SVGAGI, per germline. CDR3 size: 19 residues. Between the trimmed V and J ends, which lost 4 bases and 4 bases, there was a span of 28 bases. The CDR3 protein is CASSSITGSGRVGAYGYTF. In DNA form, the CDR3 reads TGTGCCAGCAGTTCGATCACAGGGTCGGGTAGGGTAGGTGCCTATGGCTACACCTTC.

This rearrangement joins TRBV23-1 to TRBJ2-7, with 8 bases identical to TRBD1. TRBV23-1 is marked as an open reading frame, function uncertain. This CDR3 region has 18 residues. The J segment lost 2 bases and the V segment lost 3 bases, leaving 15 bases of the junction unmatched. The CDR3 bases are TGCGCCAGCAGTCAGGGACAGGCGATGTTCCTCCCAACCTACGAGCAGTACTTC. Encoded protein: CASSQGQAMFLPTYEQYF.

This clonotype was seen ten or more times. The V and J genes are TRBV6-2 or TRBV6-3 and TRBJ2-1; D ambiguous. The CDR3 runs to 16 residues. Germline CDR1 MNHEY, CDR2 SVGEGT. The V gene lost 4 bases and the J gene lost 2 bases, with 15 bases spanning the gap. The CDR3 loop is CASSFLRTETYNEQFF. The CDR3 bases are TGTGCCAGCAGTTTCCTCCGGACCGAGACCTACAATGAGCAGTTCTTC.

V and J are TRBV5-4 and TRBJ2-1; 8 nucleotides agree with TRBD1. The germline V gene has CDR1 SGHNT and CDR2 YYREEE (reference sequence). V was pared by 3 bases and J by 0 bases, with 5 bases of the junction left unmatched. The CDR3 is made up of 16 amino acids. The CDR3 spells CASSSFDRGSYNEQFF. Here the CDR3 DNA reads TGTGCCAGCAGCTCTTTCGACAGGGGCTCCTACAATGAGCAGTTCTTC. Using reference TRBV5-4 and TRBJ2-1 for the parts outside the CDR3, the full variable domain is ETGVTQSPTHLIKTRGQQVTLRCSSQSGHNTVSWYQQALGQGPQFIFQYYREEENGRGNFPPRFSGLQFPNYSSELNVNALELDDSALYLCASSSFDRGSYNEQFFGPGTRLTVL.

This chain uses TRBV5-1 with TRBJ1-5; D unclear. Per the germline V gene, CDR1 is SGHRS and CDR2 is YFSETQ. The CDR3 loop spans 14 amino acids. The V end was cut by 5 bases, the J end by 0 bases, with 9 bases between. This CDR3 reads CASRPGLSNQPQHF. CDR3 in DNA: TGCGCCAGCAGACCTGGACTTAGCAATCAGCCCCAGCATTTT.

The rearrangement uses TRBV28 and TRBJ2-7, with 9 bases fitting TRBD2. CDR1 and CDR2 from the germline V gene are MDHEN and SYDVKM. The CDR3 consists of 16 residues. With V trimmed by 7 bases and J by 0 bases, 10 bases remained unmatched. Written as DNA, the CDR3 is TGTGCCAGCATTGCCAATCCGGGACTAGCCTCCTACGAGCAGTACTTC. It yields the protein CASIANPGLASYEQYF. The variable domain in full, completed from reference TRBV28 and TRBJ2-7, reads DVKVTQSSRYLVKRTGEKVFLECVQDMDHENMFWYRQDPGLGLRLIYFSYDVKMKEKGDIPEGYSVSREKKERFSLILESASTNQTSMYLCASIANPGLASYEQYFGPGTRLTVT.

This clonotype was detected once. The V gene is TRBV2, the J gene TRBJ1-2, with 8 bases that match TRBD1. The CDR3 is 15 residues long. CDR1 and CDR2 (germline): SNHLY, FYNNEI. V gave up 6 bases and J gave up 7 bases; unmatched junction bases: 13. The chain's CDR3 is CASSPLQGAGRGYTF. The CDR3, as DNA: TGTGCCAGCAGCCCACTGCAGGGGGCGGGTCGTGGCTACACCTTC.

The V call is TRBV14, the J call TRBJ2-7; tentatively, D is TRBD1 (6 bases). The CDR3 runs 14 residues. V lost 5 bases and J lost 5, with 16 bases in between. CDR1 and CDR2 from the germline V gene are SGHDN and FVKESK. CDR3 bases: TGTGCCAGCAGCGTGCGGTCAGGGGCCCACGAGCAGTACTTC. It codes for CASSVRSGAHEQYF.